This T cell receptor beta chain was sequenced in a study of blood T cells in healthy people across ages (dated by TCRdb to between 2014 and 2017). Notes on the research overall: In model experiments, roughly one uniquely barcoded TCR beta cDNA molecule per two T cells was captured by template switching. The study measured age-related changes in TCR beta repertoire diversity using deep sequencing normalized with unique cDNA molecular identifiers. Donors were grouped into four age groups: young (average roughly 15 years), middle-aged (roughly 40), aged (around 60) and long-lived (less than 85). For two donors (one aged 18 to 30 and one aged 80 or older), the study analyzed two additional independent replicas of 1 million unique cDNA reads from the same blood draw.

Beyond this particular receptor, the publication reports: There was a strong correlation between observed TCR beta diversity and the percentage of naive T cells measured by flow cytometry. Compared with the aged group, more naive CD4+ T cells, fewer expanded clones and increased TCR diversity were shown by the long-lived group, suggesting age selection. Total diversity estimates from one million sequenced T cells were considered lower bounds and underestimates. Because profiling used bulk unsorted PBMCs, naive and antigen-experienced compartments could not be compared conclusively. The CMV infection status of donors was not known, potentially confounding age-related changes in expanded clonotypes. As age increased, observed TCR beta diversity per million T cells dropped in a roughly linear way, and a significant reduction was already evident by age roughly 40.

Remarks on this clonotype: Its antigen has not been determined. The sample holds no much larger clone one base away, and base qualities are not on file.

Libraries were prepared through 5' RACE. For sequencing, an Illumina HiSeq 2500 was employed. A second PCR of roughly 6 to 12 cycles was performed with a sample-barcoded 5' primer and a J-beta primer mix. Each TCR beta cDNA molecule received a unique molecular identifier from a template-switch 5' adaptor carrying 12 random nucleotides. Each sample yielded at least 2.5 million CDR3-containing paired-end reads. All of the RNA was converted into first-strand cDNA using the Mint cDNA synthesis kit, with a TRBC-specific oligonucleotide serving as the primer. Following uracil-DNA glycosylase treatment, all cDNA underwent a first 18-cycle PCR with the universal primers M1SS and BC2_uni_R. On the authors' methods: Each sample was normalized by randomly selecting 1 million high-quality reads, each carrying a distinct molecular identifier. Instead of being binned into consensus sequences, reads with shared molecular identifiers were discarded. MiTCR, run with a Q25 quality threshold and the strictest error-elimination algorithm, handled CDR3 identification, clonotype clustering and error correction. A nonparametric unseen species model with Euler transformation was used to estimate a lower bound on total TCR beta diversity. TCRdb applied fastp at Q25 and MiXCR to the public reads, then kept only in-frame beta chains. A single entry per CDR3 protein holds the most common genes and DNA from its merged rows. TCRdb, not the original authors, processed these V and J calls. The sample table contains 1 million or so distinct CDR3 sequences; only one count was recorded for about 23% of them. Jointly, the top ten make up approximately 0.71% of the sample.

Its CDR3 holds 14 amino acids, cysteine through phenylalanine. Just the 42-base CDR3 DNA is kept, in frame starting at base 1. Here V drops 5 bases and J drops 4 bases, and the junction holds 6 bases not matched to any gene. CDR1 and CDR2 are read off the germline V gene as SGHTA and FQGNSA. The approximately 39 donors, aged about 6 to 90 years, were systemically healthy Caucasian individuals from Russia. Each donor gave about 9.2 milliliters of peripheral blood, drawn into EDTA-treated Vacutainer tubes. Ficoll-Paque density-gradient centrifugation was used to isolate PBMCs, with at least 7 million per sample. Trizol reagent was used to extract total RNA from PBMCs, with at least 6 micrograms per sample. For every donor, an aliquot of PBMCs went through flow cytometry to measure the percentages of naive CD45RAhigh/CD27high T cells. The same data also went into a second study, on T cells of mothers and their children. Drawing on the second study: Nine systemically healthy Caucasian individuals served as donors, namely three mothers together with their six children. cDNA synthesis used all of the extracted RNA, with roughly 1.6 ug of RNA in each 15 ul reaction. In the second PCR, the M1S primer introduced both the sample barcodes and 2-4 random nucleotides. More than 8 million TCR beta CDR3 reads were obtained from each mother, and roughly 3 million reads were obtained from each child. In both related and unrelated pairs, thymic selection shapes the output of TCR recombination in a similar way, with inherited differences having only a minor effect. Related mother-child pairs always showed normalized repertoire overlap that was slightly higher than in unrelated mother-child pairs, though the difference was never significant. Persistent microchimeric T cell clones were not detected, at a sensitivity of 85 to 100 clones per million clonotypes. Deep NGS was used in the study to compare the TCR beta repertoires of mothers and children and to look for features that separate related mother-child pairs from unrelated individuals. The mean age was about 40 +/- 4 years for the mothers and about 12 +/- 4 years for the children. Libraries were sequenced on Illumina HiSeq 2000 with 100+100 nt paired-end reads after adapter ligation with NEBNext reagents. To avoid cross-contamination, the mother libraries and the child libraries were prepared a month apart and sequenced in separate runs. Each donor had between about 450,000 and 2,200,000 distinct TCR beta clonotypes identified. Naive TCR beta clonotypes were estimated from low-frequency clonotypes matched to each donor's FACS-determined naive share, without sorting.

Here the chain combines TRBV7-2 and TRBJ2-3; TRBD2 agrees with 7 junctional bases. The TCR was taken from a girl aged 2 to 10 in good health. Sequenced sample: blood. CDR3 protein: CASSPRLASDTQYF. The nucleotides are TGTGCCAGCAGCCCGAGACTAGCCTCAGATACGCAGTATTTT.